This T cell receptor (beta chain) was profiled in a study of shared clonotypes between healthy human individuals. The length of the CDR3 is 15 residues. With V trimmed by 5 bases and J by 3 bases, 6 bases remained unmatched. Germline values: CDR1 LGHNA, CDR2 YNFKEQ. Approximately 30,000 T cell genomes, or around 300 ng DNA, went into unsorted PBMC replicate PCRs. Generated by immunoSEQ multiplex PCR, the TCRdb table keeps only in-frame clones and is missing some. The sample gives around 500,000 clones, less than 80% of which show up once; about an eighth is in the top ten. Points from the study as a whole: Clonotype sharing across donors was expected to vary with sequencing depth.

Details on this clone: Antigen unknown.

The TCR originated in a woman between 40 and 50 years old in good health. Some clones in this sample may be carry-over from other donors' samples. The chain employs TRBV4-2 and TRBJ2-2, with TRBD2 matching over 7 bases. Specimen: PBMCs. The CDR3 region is CASSARGVDTGELFF. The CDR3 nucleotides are TGTGCCAGCAGCGCCCGGGGGGTAGACACCGGGGAGCTGTTTTTT.